This TCR beta chain derives from a study of T cell repertoires in cytomegalovirus infection. About the study: Indications of both CMV infection and matching HLA type were provided by public TCR beta signatures.

Study-wide results and caveats: Based on cumulative public TCR beta family frequency, carriers of CMV plus the relevant HLA were identified. Ex vivo responses were dominated by HLA-C-restricted CMV-specific TCR beta clonotypes.

Using its own MiXCR run on the reads, TCRdb lists one record per CDR3 protein. The table lists a few hundred thousand distinct CDR3 sequences, over 7.5% of them singletons, with over 3.5% in the top ten. The CDR3 loop spans 15 amino acids. Trimming shortened V by 0 bases and J by 4 bases, and 12 bases separated the two germline ends. Germline lookup yields CDR1 DFQATT and CDR2 SNEGSKA (reference sequence). Notes on this clonotype: Antigen specificity is unknown.

This rearrangement joins TRBV20-1 to TRBJ1-4, with D perhaps TRBD1 (5 bases). This clonotype was obtained from a human donor in good health (CMV status not recorded). Some clones in this sample may be carry-over from other donors' samples. The sequencing sample was made of PBMCs. CDR3 in DNA: TGCAGTGCTAGAGATCCGGGACCGCATAATGAAAAACTGTTTTTT. This codes for CSARDPGPHNEKLFF.